This TCR beta chain was sequenced for a study of early T cells in non-severe SARS-CoV-2 infection. This clonotype has only a few counts. Its target is not known. General study findings and limits: VDJdb-based matching was biased toward anti-spike CD8 responses and missed private and CD4 specificities.

Germline-derived CDR1 and CDR2 are MDHEN and SYDVKM. V lost 1 base, J lost 3 bases, and 19 bases lay in between. This CDR3 is 18 amino acids long. Unique molecular identifiers tagged individual cDNA molecules. TCRdb re-derived calls from the 5' RACE reads in MiXCR, one entry per CDR3 protein. The sample carries around 40,000 distinct CDR3 sequences, 6.3% recorded once. This clonotype was obtained from an adult who was a healthcare worker with PCR-confirmed SARS-CoV-2 infection or an uninfected control (not recorded which). The sample consisted of whole blood. The chain combines TRBV28 with TRBJ2-4; D is possibly TRBD1 (6 bases). CDR3: CASSLSYLQGLVKNIQYF. Written as DNA, the CDR3 is TGTGCCAGCAGTTTATCCTATTTACAGGGCTTGGTCAAAAACATTCAGTACTTC. The complete variable domain, with remaining parts taken from reference TRBV28 and TRBJ2-4, reads DVKVTQSSRYLVKRTGEKVFLECVQDMDHENMFWYRQDPGLGLRLIYFSYDVKMKEKGDIPEGYSVSREKKERFSLILESASTNQTSMYLCASSLSYLQGLVKNIQYFGAGTRLSVL.